The 8 T cell receptor beta chains below were found in one sample sequenced in a study of beta chain features in type 1 diabetes. Since all of the isolated RNA was reverse transcribed, expressed TCRB transcripts were what got sequenced. TCRdb keeps only in-frame clones here, not all; method: immunoSEQ multiplex PCR. The sample includes about 160,000 clones, just over 9% seen only once; the top ten take around 2.5%. The specimen was central memory CD4+ T cells from blood. Every receptor here comes from a woman in her late teens or twenties in good health.

This chain joins TRBV18 and TRBJ2-3; no clear D. Germline CDR1 and CDR2: KGHSH and LQKENI. The CDR3 contains 12 residues. Between the trimmed V and J ends, which lost 3 bases and 6 bases, there was a span of 7 bases. The CDR3 here is CASSPSLDTQYF. The CDR3 region has the DNA TGTGCCAGCTCACCCTCGTTGGATACGCAGTATTTT.

CDR3 nucleotide sequence: TGTGCCAGCAGAGCGGGACACCCAGAACCCTACAATGAGCAGTTCTTC. It codes for CASRAGHPEPYNEQFF. This chain uses TRBV6-6 with TRBJ2-1; TRBD2 is a possible D gene (7 bases). The germline V gene encodes CDR1 MNHNY and CDR2 SVGAGI (reference sequence). This CDR3 spans 16 amino acids. V lost 6 bases, J lost 2 bases, and 17 bases lay in between.

This clone was counted only a few times. V usage is TRBV29-1 and J usage is TRBJ2-5; 8 bases align to TRBD1. TRBJ2-7 explains the end of the DNA better; the J call may be wrong. Germline CDR1 and CDR2: SQVTM and ANQGSEA. The CDR3 loop spans 14 amino acids. This CDR3 is CSARNRGNSYEQYF. The CDR3 DNA reads TGCAGCGCCCGAAACAGGGGGAACTCCTACGAGCAGTACTTC.

This clone was observed a handful of times. V is TRBV2 and J is TRBJ1-5, with 7 bases fitting TRBD1. Germline CDR1 is SNHLY and CDR2 is FYNNEI. With V trimmed by 6 bases and J by 0 bases, 5 bases remained unmatched. The CDR3 covers 15 residues. This chain's CDR3 is CASRRDRNSNQPQHF. CDR3 nucleotide sequence: TGTGCCAGCAGGCGGGACAGAAATAGCAATCAGCCCCAGCATTTT.

The chain carries TRBV11-2 and TRBJ2-7, with TRBD1 matching 7 bases. The CDR3 covers 15 residues. The germline V gene has CDR1 SGHAT and CDR2 FQNNGV. V dropped 2 bases and J dropped 1; count of bases not matched to a gene: 5. Here the CDR3 DNA reads TGTGCCAGCAGCTTAAATTGGGGACAGTCCTACGAGCAGTACTTC. This translates into CASSLNWGQSYEQYF.

The chain carries TRBV7-2 and TRBJ2-5; 8 bases line up with TRBD2. The J call may be in error: the DNA end matches TRBJ2-7 better. CDR1 and CDR2 (germline): SGHTA, FQGNSA. The CDR3 loop spans 16 amino acids. CDR3 region: CASSRAPGLGGYEQYF. The CDR3 coding sequence is TGTGCCAGCAGCCGAGCGCCGGGACTAGGAGGCTACGAGCAGTACTTC.

This sequence joins TRBV2 and TRBJ2-7; the match to TRBD2 covers 9 bases. The V segment lost 3 bases and the J segment 6 bases; nucleotides outside the gene matches: 6. Looked up from germline, CDR1 is SNHLY and CDR2 is FYNNEI. The CDR3 has 14 amino acids. The CDR3 bases are TGTGCCAGCAGTGATCCTAGCGGGGCCGGCGAGCAGTACTTC. Residues: CASSDPSGAGEQYF.

There are a few counts of this clone. V usage is TRBV9 and J usage is TRBJ2-3; D remains ambiguous. Trimming cost V 3 bases and J 6 bases, with 17 bases left between them. Germline V gene data show CDR1 as SGDLS and CDR2 as YYNGEE. CDR3 size: 15 residues. As DNA, the CDR3 is TGTGCCAGCAGCGCGGTGACCCCTCCCGGGGATACGCAGTATTTT. This sequence encodes CASSAVTPPGDTQYF.